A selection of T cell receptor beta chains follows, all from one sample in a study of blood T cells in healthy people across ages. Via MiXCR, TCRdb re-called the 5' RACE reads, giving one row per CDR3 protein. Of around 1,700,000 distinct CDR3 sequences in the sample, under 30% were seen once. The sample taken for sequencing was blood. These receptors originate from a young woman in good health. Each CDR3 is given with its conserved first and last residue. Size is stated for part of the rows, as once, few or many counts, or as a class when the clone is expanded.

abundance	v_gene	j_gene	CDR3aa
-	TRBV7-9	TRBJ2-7	CASSVSGSLDEQYF
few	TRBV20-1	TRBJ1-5	CSAHGTGGFQPQHF
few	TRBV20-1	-	CSASGMGVQETQYF
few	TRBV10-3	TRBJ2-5	CAIVSGRSQETQYF
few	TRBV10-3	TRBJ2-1	CAIRPDRASEQFF
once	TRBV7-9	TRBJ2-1	CASSLSRQGDEQFF
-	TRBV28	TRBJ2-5	CASSLPTGLGETQYF
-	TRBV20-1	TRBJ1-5	CSAQRDRGQPQHF
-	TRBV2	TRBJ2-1	CASKDRSSYNEQFF
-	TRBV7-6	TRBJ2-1	CASSDAAYPYNEQFF
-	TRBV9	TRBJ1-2	CASSVGAATNYGYTF
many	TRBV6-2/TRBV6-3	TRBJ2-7	CASSYSTDYEQYF
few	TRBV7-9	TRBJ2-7	CASSLEAAREQYF
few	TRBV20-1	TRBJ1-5	CSAPATGGNQPQHF
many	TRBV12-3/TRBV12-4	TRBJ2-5	CASRVTGTEKETQYF
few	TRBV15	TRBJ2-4	CATSRVRGREAKNIQYF
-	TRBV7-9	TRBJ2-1	CASSLVRWLYNEQFF
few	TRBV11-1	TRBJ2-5	CASTGPGLKETQYF
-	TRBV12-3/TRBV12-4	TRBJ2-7	CASSYGQFEQYF
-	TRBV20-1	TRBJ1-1	CSASDGTANTEAFF
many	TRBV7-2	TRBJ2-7	CASSSPSAYEQYF
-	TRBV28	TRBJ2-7	CASSLKQGRGVYEQYF
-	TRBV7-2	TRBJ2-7	CASSYSGTDSYEQYF
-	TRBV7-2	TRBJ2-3	CASSLSGMNTDTQYF
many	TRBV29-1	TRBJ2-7	CSAQKQGANYEQYF
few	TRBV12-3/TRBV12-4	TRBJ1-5	CASSYGQGAWQPQHF
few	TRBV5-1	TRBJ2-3	CASMANTDTQYF
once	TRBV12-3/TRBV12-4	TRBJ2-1	CATLSGISPSEQFF
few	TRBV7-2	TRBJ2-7	CASSQRASGRVHEQYF
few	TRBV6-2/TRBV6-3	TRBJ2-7	CASIPSGGSYEQYF
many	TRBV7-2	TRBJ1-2	CASSLASTGYGYTF
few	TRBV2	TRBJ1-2	CASSTQGANYGYTF
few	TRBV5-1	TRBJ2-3	CASSSLSVPTDTQYF
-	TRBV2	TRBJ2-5	CASSDGGNEQYF
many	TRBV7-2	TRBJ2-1	CASSGVGTDSYNEQFF
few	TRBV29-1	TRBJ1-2	CSVEEDSIRGYTF